This TCR beta chain derives from a study of technical replicates of blood from a few donors. The data were produced by immunoSEQ multiplex PCR, yet TCRdb's version contains in-frame clones alone and is incomplete. The sample includes about 91,000 clones, roughly 90% of them seen just once. The V and J ends lost 4 bases and 4 bases, in that order; junction bases with no gene match: 11. The CDR3 covers 17 residues. Looked up from germline, CDR1 is LNHDA and CDR2 is SQIVND (reference sequence). Sequences were obtained from T cells isolated from PBMCs. This receptor was identified in a human donor in good health. The chain recombines TRBV19 with TRBJ2-1, with 9 positions matching TRBD2. The CDR3 reads CASSRIAGARGYNEQFF. CDR3 in DNA: TGTGCCAGTAGTAGGATAGCGGGGGCGAGAGGATACAATGAGCAGTTCTTC.